This T cell receptor (beta chain) was sequenced in a study of blood T cell repertoires in COVID-19. Study-level background: Nucleic acid was either cDNA or gDNA, and it came from T cells, B-cell-depleted T cells, or PBMCs.

The CDR3 runs to 17 residues. V lost 3 bases to trimming and J lost 0 bases, with 14 bases between them. The germline CDR1 and CDR2 sequences are LNHDA and SQIVND (reference sequence). Participants were placed into cohorts based on the clinical history they reported. Authors' methods: Cell counts per sample came from amplifying reference gene primers. TCRdb's table, derived via immunoSEQ multiplex PCR, lists solely in-frame clones and lacks some. The D gene and trimming were derived from the DNA, and the V and J assignments and clone size from that table. Of approximately 190,000 clones listed, 70% to 85% are singletons.

The receptor comes from a woman aged 60-75 years with acute COVID-19. The sequencing sample was made of PBMCs or T cells enriched from blood (not recorded which). The chain is built from TRBV19 and TRBJ2-2; D is possibly TRBD1 (5 bases). The CDR3 protein is CASSMGHAVANTGELFF. CDR3 bases: TGTGCCAGTAGTATGGGGCATGCGGTAGCGAACACCGGGGAGCTGTTTTTT.